This T cell receptor beta chain stems from a study of T cell responses to AZD1222 COVID-19 vaccine. General study results and limits: Researchers report vaccine-associated CD4 TCRs spanning spike, with dominance at 160-218 and 743-854. Repertoire sampling was restricted to post-peak T cell response timepoints. Two doses of AZD1222 preceded a rise in Spike-specific TCR breadth and depth.

Sequencing used immunoSEQ multiplex PCR; TCRdb keeps in-frame clones, though not all of them. The table shows about 140,000 clones, with roughly 90% occurring only once. For this clone: Antigen: not known.

Investigators merged groups given second doses at roughly 4 or roughly 12 weeks. This CDR3 comprises 16 residues. Trimming took 3 bases from V and 5 from J, leaving 20 bases between them. Germline loops: CDR1 DFQATT, CDR2 SNEGSKA (reference sequence). The chain links TRBV20-1 to TRBJ1-5; TRBD1 is a possible D gene (6 bases). This sequence was found in an adult who received the AZD1222 COVID-19 vaccine. Sequencing used peripheral blood, obtained 28 days after the second AZD1222 dose. This CDR3 reads CSASTPRGLRDQPQHF. The CDR3 DNA reads as TGCAGTGCTAGTACCCCGAGGGGGTTAAGGGATCAGCCCCAGCATTTT.